The 7 T cell receptor beta chains given below trace back to one sample, sequenced in a study of CD8 T cells in ankylosing spondylitis. Study-level findings and limits: Apparently characteristic of ankylosing spondylitis blood was a TCR beta motif (about 8 highly homologous variants).

These receptors' antigens are unknown. TCRdb reprocessed the 5' RACE reads via MiXCR and lists one record per CDR3 protein. In the table there are 750,000 to 850,000 distinct CDR3 sequences, 12% of which are singletons. Sequencing input: blood, either unsorted or a sorted T cell fraction (not recorded which). These TCRs come from a male donor with ankylosing spondylitis.

The V call is TRBV20-1, the J call TRBJ1-2; 9 bases agree with TRBD1. Germline CDR1 reads DFQATT; CDR2 reads SNEGSKA (reference sequence). The CDR3 has 15 residues. The V gene end was trimmed by 1 base and the J gene end by 6 bases; junction bases not matched to a gene: 9. The CDR3 sequence: CSARVFTGGENGYTF. The DNA of the CDR3 is TGCAGTGCTAGAGTATTCACAGGGGGCGAGAATGGCTACACCTTC.

This clonotype was counted only a few times. V gene TRBV4-2 combines with J gene TRBJ2-1; 10 bases are shared with TRBD2. Looked up from germline, CDR1 is LGHNA and CDR2 is YNFKEQ. CDR3 size: 16 residues. Trimming removed 0 bases from V and 4 bases from J; junction bases left unmatched: 3. CDR3 sequence reads: CASSQDGLAAYNEQFF. For the CDR3, the DNA is TGTGCCAGCAGCCAAGATGGACTAGCGGCTTACAATGAGCAGTTCTTC.

CDR3 in DNA: TGTGCCAGCAGCCTACAGGGCCCCAACAATGAGCAGTTCTTC. Protein sequence: CASSLQGPNNEQFF. The chain couples TRBV7-3 to TRBJ2-1; weak D call: TRBD1 (6 bases). Looked up from germline, CDR1 is SGHTA and CDR2 is FQGTGA. The germline V and J ends were trimmed by 5 bases and 5 bases, with 13 bases remaining between them. The CDR3 runs to 14 residues.

The chain employs TRBV20-1 and TRBJ2-3; 9 bases are a match to TRBD2. Germline V gene lookup returns CDR1 DFQATT and CDR2 SNEGSKA (reference sequence). There are 15 residues in the CDR3. Germline trimming cut 6 bases from V and 5 bases from J; bases unmatched to any gene: 12. Here the CDR3 reads CSAPSGGGALDTQYF. CDR3 nucleotides: TGCAGTGCACCCAGTGGCGGGGGGGCCTTAGATACGCAGTATTTT.

This clonotype was seen only once. V and J are TRBV20-1 and TRBJ2-7; 8 bases line up with TRBD2. This CDR3 comprises 13 residues. CDR1 DFQATT and CDR2 SNEGSKA come from the germline V gene (reference sequence). The V and J ends lost 4 bases and 3 bases, in that order; junction bases with no gene match: 5. The DNA of the CDR3 is TGCAGTGCTACGACTAGCGAGATCTACGAGCAGTACTTC. Encoded protein: CSATTSEIYEQYF.

The chain combines TRBV5-5 with TRBJ2-1, with 12 positions matching TRBD1. V gave up 4 bases and J gave up 5 bases; unmatched junction bases: 4. Germline CDR1 SGHKS, CDR2 YYEKEE (reference sequence). CDR3 size: 15 residues. CDR3 nucleotide sequence: TGTGCCAGCAGCCGCGGGACAGGGGGCCACAATGAGCAGTTCTTC. It is translated as CASSRGTGGHNEQFF.

The CDR3 nucleotides are TGCGCCAGCAGCTTCGGGCAGGCAATCGGGGAGCTGTTTTTT. Residues: CASSFGQAIGELFF. The chain employs TRBV5-1 and TRBJ2-2; D unresolved. Germline CDR1 reads SGHRS; CDR2 reads YFSETQ. The CDR3 consists of 14 residues. Deletions cut 2 bases from V and 7 bases from J, with 12 bases between.